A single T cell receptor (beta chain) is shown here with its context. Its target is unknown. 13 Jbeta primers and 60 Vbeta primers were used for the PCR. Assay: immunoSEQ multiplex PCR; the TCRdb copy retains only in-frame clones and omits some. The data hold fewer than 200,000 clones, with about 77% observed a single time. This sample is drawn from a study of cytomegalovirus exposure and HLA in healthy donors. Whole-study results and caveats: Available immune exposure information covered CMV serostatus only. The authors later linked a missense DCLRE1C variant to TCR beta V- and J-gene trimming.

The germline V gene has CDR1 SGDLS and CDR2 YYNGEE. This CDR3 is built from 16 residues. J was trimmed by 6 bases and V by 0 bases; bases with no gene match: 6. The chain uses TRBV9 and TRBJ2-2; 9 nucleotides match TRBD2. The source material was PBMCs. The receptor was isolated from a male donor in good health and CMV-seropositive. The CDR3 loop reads CASSVAPAGGPGELFF. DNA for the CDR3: TGTGCCAGCAGCGTAGCACCAGCGGGGGGCCCCGGGGAGCTGTTTTTT.